Listed below are T cell receptor beta chains from one sample, sequenced in a study of blood T cells in healthy people across ages. MiXCR, run by TCRdb on the 5' RACE reads, gives a single entry per CDR3 protein. Among more than 800,000 distinct CDR3 sequences, roughly 45% were seen once, and the ten largest hold approximately 17%. Sequencing input: blood. The receptors derive from an older woman in good health. Each CDR3 is given without its conserved first and last residue.

TRBJ1-6 TRBV9 ASSPGHGNNSPLH
TRBJ2-7 TRBV28 ASRPVGGTYEQY
TRBJ2-1 TRBV11-2 ASSSLGGEYYNEQF
NA TRBV11-2 ASSRGGSSYNEQY
TRBJ2-1 TRBV29-1 SVDFVQF
TRBJ2-5 TRBV28 ASTTSGGETQY
TRBJ2-1 TRBV2 ASRGDSLTNEQF
TRBJ2-7 TRBV5-1 ASSLDGLAGYPYEQY
TRBJ2-1 TRBV5-6 ASSGGLAGYNEQF
TRBJ2-6 TRBV10-3 AIRTGTRGLDGANVLT
NA TRBV7-9 ASCPGTLGETQY
TRBJ1-6 TRBV27 ASSLRGSPLH
TRBJ2-7 TRBV27 ASSLGTSGRYEQY
TRBJ2-3 TRBV29-1 SVDLRGFGTGTQY
TRBJ2-1 TRBV24-1 ATSDFASGTGEQF
TRBJ2-1 TRBV20-1 SALGLALSYNEQF
TRBJ2-1 TRBV6-2/TRBV6-3 ASSPNGPRAQF
TRBJ2-1 TRBV12-5 ASGGVGFYNEQF
TRBJ2-7 TRBV7-2 ASSAQSGTTSYEQY
TRBJ2-5 TRBV18 ASSPDSNGETQY
TRBJ2-2 TRBV29-1 SVDGQNTGELF
TRBJ1-2 TRBV6-1 ASSEHDRLGYGYT
TRBJ2-3 TRBV20-1 SAPFTSGRLSDTQY
TRBJ2-5 TRBV5-6 ASSYTGVQETQY
TRBJ2-1 TRBV24-1 ATSDAGLAGGNEQF
TRBJ2-1 TRBV9 ASSAETGTNYPNNEQF
TRBJ2-7 TRBV2 ASSDAGTSDEQY
TRBJ2-1 TRBV24-1 ATSDTGQESYNEQF
TRBJ2-7 TRBV28 ASLPQGWSYEQY
TRBJ2-6 TRBV20-1 SGAQGGTGANVLT
TRBJ2-7 TRBV2 AILSRYEQY
TRBJ1-6 TRBV20-1 SARRQGSSYNSPLH
TRBJ1-2 TRBV6-6 ASSYSRTGQVPYGYT
TRBJ2-5 TRBV27 ASSVSRNEAQY
TRBJ1-1 TRBV9 ASSVASPGTLNTEAF
TRBJ2-5 TRBV6-2/TRBV6-3 ASSALTSGAETQY
TRBJ1-1 TRBV7-6 ASSLGRARGKITEAF
TRBJ2-6 TRBV12-3/TRBV12-4 ASSGTGSGANVLT
TRBJ2-7 TRBV7-2 ASSFGGVSGEQY
TRBJ1-2 TRBV3-1 ASSQMGRPYYGYT
TRBJ2-3 TRBV6-5 ASTPGLALGADTQY
TRBJ2-5 TRBV10-3 AISGGLAGPLQETQY
TRBJ1-2 TRBV11-2 ASSLAGGGGYGYT
NA TRBV7-2 ASSLSPATNNEQY
TRBJ2-7 TRBV25-1 ASSPGQPVSTGQY
TRBJ1-4 TRBV9 ASSVQGGEKLF